This is a list of T cell receptor beta chains from one sample in a study of T cells after yellow fever vaccination. TCRdb redid the calling of the 5' RACE reads with MiXCR, one entry per CDR3 protein. The data show more than 300,000 distinct CDR3 sequences, around 10% seen once. The input for sequencing was CD4+ T cells sorted from PBMCs, taken 45 days after the yellow fever booster vaccination. These receptors all come from a man aged 18 to 30 who received the YFV17D yellow fever vaccine. The CDR3 runs from the conserved cysteine through the conserved F or W. A D gene is named only where the DNA matches it firmly. The listing skips clone size in some rows; elsewhere it reads once, few, many or a size class.

clone_size: .; j_call: TRBJ2-7; v_call: TRBV5-8; d_call: TRBD1; cdr3_nt: TGTGCCAGCAGCTATGCCGGGACAGGGGGATTCTACGAGCAGTACTTC; cdr3_aa: CASSYAGTGGFYEQYF
clone_size: few; j_call: TRBJ2-7; v_call: TRBV12-3/TRBV12-4; d_call: TRBD1; cdr3_nt: TGTGCCAGCAGTAGGGGACAGGGTCCCTACGAGCAGTACTTC; cdr3_aa: CASSRGQGPYEQYF
clone_size: few; j_call: TRBJ1-5; v_call: TRBV20-1; d_call: .; cdr3_nt: TGCAGTGCTTGGACAGCCGCCTATAGCAATCAGCCCCAGCATTTT; cdr3_aa: CSAWTAAYSNQPQHF
clone_size: few; j_call: TRBJ2-3; v_call: TRBV3-1; d_call: .; cdr3_nt: TGTGCCAGCGGGGGGGCAGGGGCAGATACGCAGTATTTT; cdr3_aa: CASGGAGADTQYF
clone_size: .; j_call: TRBJ1-5; v_call: TRBV29-1; d_call: .; cdr3_nt: TGCAGCGGCCAACAGGATAGCAATCAGCCCCAGCATTTT; cdr3_aa: CSGQQDSNQPQHF
clone_size: .; j_call: TRBJ2-2; v_call: TRBV9; d_call: .; cdr3_nt: TGTGCCAGCAGCGTAGCGGGGAGTTACACCGGGGAGCTGTTTTTT; cdr3_aa: CASSVAGSYTGELFF
clone_size: .; j_call: TRBJ1-5; v_call: TRBV12-3/TRBV12-4; d_call: .; cdr3_nt: TGTGCCAGCAGTGCCTTGGACAGCAATCAGCCCCAGCATTTT; cdr3_aa: CASSALDSNQPQHF
clone_size: .; j_call: TRBJ1-2; v_call: TRBV25-1; d_call: .; cdr3_nt: TGTGCCAGCAGACAAGCGGGGAGGGACGGTAACTATGGCTACACCTTC; cdr3_aa: CASRQAGRDGNYGYTF
clone_size: few; j_call: TRBJ2-6; v_call: TRBV6-5; d_call: .; cdr3_nt: TGTGCCTCGGAAAGGGGACCGTCTGGGGCCAACGTCCTGACTTTC; cdr3_aa: CASERGPSGANVLTF
clone_size: few; j_call: TRBJ2-5; v_call: TRBV11-2; d_call: .; cdr3_nt: TGTGCCAGCAGCTTAGTCGGGCGGGGGACCCAGTACTTC; cdr3_aa: CASSLVGRGTQYF
clone_size: .; j_call: TRBJ1-2; v_call: TRBV27; d_call: TRBD1; cdr3_nt: TGTGCCAGCAGTTCGTGGACAGGGAATGGCTACACCTTC; cdr3_aa: CASSSWTGNGYTF
clone_size: few; j_call: TRBJ2-3; v_call: TRBV11-2; d_call: .; cdr3_nt: TGTGCCAGCAGCTCAGTTATCGGTTCGGGTACGCAGTATTTT; cdr3_aa: CASSSVIGSGTQYF
clone_size: .; j_call: TRBJ2-5; v_call: TRBV5-1; d_call: TRBD1; cdr3_nt: TGCGCCAGCAGCAGCCCGGACAGGATGTACCAAGAGACCCAGTACTTC; cdr3_aa: CASSSPDRMYQETQYF
clone_size: once; j_call: TRBJ1-3; v_call: TRBV7-9; d_call: TRBD1; cdr3_nt: TGTGCCAGCAGCTTACGAGGGGGCGAAGGAAACACCATATATTTT; cdr3_aa: CASSLRGGEGNTIYF
clone_size: .; j_call: TRBJ2-1; v_call: TRBV9; d_call: .; cdr3_nt: TGTGCCAGCAGCGACGATCTGAGCTCCTACAATGAGCAGTTCTTC; cdr3_aa: CASSDDLSSYNEQFF
clone_size: many; j_call: TRBJ1-2; v_call: TRBV4-3; d_call: .; cdr3_nt: TGCGCCAGCAGCCAAGATAACCGAGATGGCTACACCTTC; cdr3_aa: CASSQDNRDGYTF
clone_size: few; j_call: TRBJ2-3; v_call: TRBV7-2; d_call: .; cdr3_nt: TGTGCCAGCAGGGTCCAAACAGATACGCAGTATTTT; cdr3_aa: CASRVQTDTQYF
clone_size: many; j_call: TRBJ2-3; v_call: TRBV5-1; d_call: .; cdr3_nt: TGCGCCAGCAGCTTGGACCTAAGCACAGATACGCAGTATTTT; cdr3_aa: CASSLDLSTDTQYF
clone_size: few; j_call: TRBJ1-5; v_call: TRBV2; d_call: .; cdr3_nt: TGTGCCAGCAAAGACAGTACGAGGGGCAATCAGCCCCAGCATTTT; cdr3_aa: CASKDSTRGNQPQHF
clone_size: .; j_call: TRBJ2-7; v_call: TRBV18; d_call: TRBD1; cdr3_nt: TGTGCCAGCTCAAGCCGGGACAGTCGGGACGAGCAGTACTTC; cdr3_aa: CASSSRDSRDEQYF
clone_size: few; j_call: TRBJ2-2; v_call: TRBV28; d_call: .; cdr3_nt: TGTGCCAGCAGCCCATACCACCGGAACCCGAACACCGGGGAGCTGTTTTTT; cdr3_aa: CASSPYHRNPNTGELFF
clone_size: few; j_call: TRBJ2-3; v_call: TRBV29-1; d_call: .; cdr3_nt: TGCAGCGTTGTAGTGGGGTTTGTCACAGATACGCAGTATTTT; cdr3_aa: CSVVVGFVTDTQYF
clone_size: few; j_call: TRBJ2-3; v_call: TRBV19; d_call: .; cdr3_nt: TGTGCCAGTAGCGGAGAACGTACGCAGTATTTT; cdr3_aa: CASSGERTQYF
clone_size: .; j_call: TRBJ2-5; v_call: TRBV4-3; d_call: .; cdr3_nt: TGCGCCAGCAGCCCGCTGGCGGGGTCTGAAGAGACCCAGTACTTC; cdr3_aa: CASSPLAGSEETQYF
clone_size: .; j_call: TRBJ1-1; v_call: TRBV6-5; d_call: .; cdr3_nt: TGTGCCAGCAGTTACTCGAGCACGGGATCACCGAACACTGAAGCTTTCTTT; cdr3_aa: CASSYSSTGSPNTEAFF
clone_size: .; j_call: TRBJ2-6; v_call: TRBV5-1; d_call: .; cdr3_nt: TGCGCCAGCAGCAGGGGGACAAACTCTGGGGCCAACGTCCTGACTTTC; cdr3_aa: CASSRGTNSGANVLTF